This TCR beta chain was documented in a study of blood T cell repertoires in COVID-19. Turning to the study itself: Whether acute or convalescent, the COVID-19 samples came from the United States, Italy and Spain. T cells, B-cell-depleted T cells, or PBMCs supplied cDNA or gDNA.

Original handling: It was from reference gene primer amplification that nucleated cell counts were estimated. Assay used: immunoSEQ multiplex PCR; TCRdb lists only in-frame clones, some missing. The D gene and trimming were derived from the DNA, and the V and J assignments and clone size from that table. The repertoire holds some 110,000 clones, with about 74% as singletons. The source of this sequence is a man between 65 and 85 years old with acute or convalescent COVID-19. Input material: peripheral blood.

The CDR3 bases are TGTGCCAGCAGCCCACAGGGGGTCAACGAGCAGTACTTC. Translated: CASSPQGVNEQYF. This rearrangement joins TRBV5-6 to TRBJ2-7, with 8 bases matching TRBD1. This CDR3 contains 13 residues. Germline CDR1 and CDR2: SGHDT and YYEEEE. The V gene end was trimmed by 4 bases and the J gene end by 5 bases; junction bases not matched to a gene: 5.